The T cell receptor beta chain under discussion was sequenced for a study of CXCR3-negative and CXCR3-positive naive CD8 T cells. The libraries of TRB cDNA were constructed through 5' RACE using UMI labels. TCRdb processed the 5' RACE reads again and assigns one entry to each CDR3 protein, with no DNA. The repertoire table contains 100,000 to 150,000 distinct CDR3 sequences. CD45RO-CCR7+CD27+CD95- defined naive CD8+ T cells. Germline lookup yields CDR1 SEHNR and CDR2 FQNEAQ (reference sequence). CDR3 length equals 15 residues. Remarks on this clonotype: Its antigen is unidentified.

Overall study results and limits: More hydrophobic TRB CDR3s occurred in CXCR3-positive than in CXCR3-negative naive cells.

The sequenced material came from naive CXCR3+ CD8+ T cells from blood. Subset described: CD45RO-CCR7+CD27+CD95- naive CD8+ T cells expressing CXCR3 (TNR3+). The TCR originated in a human donor in good health. Some clones in this sample may be carry-over from other donors' samples. The chain recombines TRBV7-9 with TRBJ1-1; without DNA, the TCRdb call of TRBD1 cannot be checked. CDR3 amino acids: CASRNLDAGDTEAFF.